The clone carrying this T cell receptor beta chain was detected only a few times. The authors deemed Graves' hyperthyroidism stable absent ophthalmopathy progression within 18 months. These data come from a study of T cells in Graves' hyperthyroidism and ophthalmopathy. V shed 5 bases, J shed 2 bases, and the junction held 5 bases outside the gene matches. The CDR3 runs 15 residues. The germline CDR1 and CDR2 sequences are SGDLS and YYNGEE. Amplified TCR beta CDR3 regions came from RNA transcripts. When the TCR CDR3 underwent first-round RT-PCR, the HTBI primer set was used. TCRdb reanalysed the multiplex PCR reads using MiXCR and keeps one entry per CDR3 protein. The sample lists fewer than 550,000 distinct CDR3 sequences, about a sixth occurring once.

The sequence was collected from a woman younger than 30 with Graves' hyperthyroidism. Sequences were obtained from blood. The chain has TRBV9 and TRBJ1-3; 9 nucleotides match TRBD1. For the CDR3, the DNA is TGTGCCAGCAGAGCCGGGACAGGGACTGGAAACACCATATATTTT. As protein: CASRAGTGTGNTIYF.